A selection of T cell receptor beta chains follows, all from one sample in a study of T cells in Graves' hyperthyroidism and ophthalmopathy. A single record per CDR3 protein comes from TCRdb applying MiXCR to the multiplex PCR reads. The data show about 200,000 distinct CDR3 sequences, about 17% seen once. The specimen was blood. These receptors came from a man aged 35 to 55 with Graves' hyperthyroidism. The CDR3 runs from the conserved cysteine through the conserved F or W. The D gene is left open where the match is weak.

V gene | D gene | CDR3 protein
TRBV5-8 | NA | CASSLGSYGYEQYF
TRBV20-1 | TRBD1 | CSARDRDRGRGQPQHF
TRBV10-3 | NA | CAISEVQGQPQHF
TRBV6-1 | TRBD1 | CASSYSRDRVTSPLHF
TRBV5-1 | NA | CASSLQINTEAFF
TRBV7-2 | NA | CASSSKYEQYF
TRBV5-1 | NA | CASSFIWGGNTEAFF
TRBV14 | NA | CASRLGETQYF
TRBV5-1 | NA | CASSLWAGGDTTYEQYF
TRBV20-1 | TRBD2 | CSASFSGGGYEQYF
TRBV7-3 | NA | CASSLNSAGSGNTIYF
TRBV6-1 | NA | CASTPVGDNYGYTF